This T cell receptor beta chain appears in the sequencing data of a study of blood T cell repertoires in COVID-19. Looking at the study overall: Recovered Cohort 3 donors showed two negative PCRs, clearance, or symptom resolution. Donors in the United States, Italy and Spain gave samples during acute or convalescent COVID-19.

Profiling relied on immunoSEQ multiplex PCR, and the TCRdb table lists in-frame clones only, not all of them. The table includes over 200,000 clones, 70% to 90% detected once. Residents of under 25 US areas, aged about 18 to 95 years, made up the participants. Sequenced: PBMCs or T cells enriched from blood (not recorded which). The clonotype originates from a woman aged 50 to 65 in a cohort exposed to, infected with or recovered from COVID-19 (not recorded which).

Here the CDR3 reads CASSPGTRGGNTIYF. The CDR3 bases are TGTGCCAGCAGCCCCGGGACCCGGGGGGGAAACACCATATATTTT. V usage is TRBV7-2 and J usage is TRBJ1-3; perhaps TRBD1 as D (5 bases). Germline CDR1 reads SGHTA; CDR2 reads FQGNSA. V shed 5 bases and J shed 4 bases, with 15 bases lying between them. The CDR3 has 15 amino acids.